This T cell receptor beta chain was identified in a study of shared clonotypes between healthy human individuals. Whole-study findings and limits: Generally, naive subsets (rather than memory subsets) showed larger estimated richness. It was the non-shared clonotypes that had lower generation probabilities than clonotypes shared by all four donors. There were few donors, and this limited the genetic and exposure-history diversity represented.

Cells designated naive CD8 were CD45RO-negative and were positively selected for CCR7, with terminally differentiated effector memory CD45RA+ cells excluded. This clone was detected once. The antigen remains unidentified. Using immunoSEQ multiplex PCR, the repertoire was profiled, and TCRdb retains in-frame clones only, with some absent. Of approximately 840,000 clones in the sample, 95% to 97% were seen once. The germline gives CDR1 MNHNS, CDR2 SASEGT. This CDR3 is 17 amino acids long. The trim removed 1 base at V and 7 bases at J, leaving 11 bases unmatched. This TCR was recovered from a man under 40 in good health. The specimen sequenced was naive CD8+ T cells sorted from blood. The chain employs TRBV6-1 and TRBJ2-1, with TRBD2 matching 9 bases. CDR3: CASSEEAPGTSRNEQFF. CDR3 DNA: TGTGCCAGCAGTGAAGAGGCCCCCGGGACTAGCCGGAATGAGCAGTTCTTC.